This T cell receptor (beta chain) was found in a study of blood T cells in healthy people across ages. The germline CDR1 and CDR2 sequences are DFQATT and SNEGSKA (reference sequence). The CDR3 is made up of 11 amino acids. Trimming removed 3 bases from V and 4 bases from J, with 3 bases in between. The authors ran a second PCR of 7 to 11 cycles using a sample-barcoded 5' primer and a J-beta primer mix. TCRdb called the 5' RACE reads again in MiXCR, with one record for every CDR3 protein. The profile shows a few hundred thousand distinct CDR3 sequences, about 26% of them singletons. The receptor was isolated from an older woman in good health. Sequencing was performed on blood. The gene calls are TRBV20-1 and TRBJ2-2; D remains unclear. The CDR3, as DNA: TGCAGTGCTAGGGTCACCGGGGAGCTGTTTTTT. Translation gives CSARVTGELFF.